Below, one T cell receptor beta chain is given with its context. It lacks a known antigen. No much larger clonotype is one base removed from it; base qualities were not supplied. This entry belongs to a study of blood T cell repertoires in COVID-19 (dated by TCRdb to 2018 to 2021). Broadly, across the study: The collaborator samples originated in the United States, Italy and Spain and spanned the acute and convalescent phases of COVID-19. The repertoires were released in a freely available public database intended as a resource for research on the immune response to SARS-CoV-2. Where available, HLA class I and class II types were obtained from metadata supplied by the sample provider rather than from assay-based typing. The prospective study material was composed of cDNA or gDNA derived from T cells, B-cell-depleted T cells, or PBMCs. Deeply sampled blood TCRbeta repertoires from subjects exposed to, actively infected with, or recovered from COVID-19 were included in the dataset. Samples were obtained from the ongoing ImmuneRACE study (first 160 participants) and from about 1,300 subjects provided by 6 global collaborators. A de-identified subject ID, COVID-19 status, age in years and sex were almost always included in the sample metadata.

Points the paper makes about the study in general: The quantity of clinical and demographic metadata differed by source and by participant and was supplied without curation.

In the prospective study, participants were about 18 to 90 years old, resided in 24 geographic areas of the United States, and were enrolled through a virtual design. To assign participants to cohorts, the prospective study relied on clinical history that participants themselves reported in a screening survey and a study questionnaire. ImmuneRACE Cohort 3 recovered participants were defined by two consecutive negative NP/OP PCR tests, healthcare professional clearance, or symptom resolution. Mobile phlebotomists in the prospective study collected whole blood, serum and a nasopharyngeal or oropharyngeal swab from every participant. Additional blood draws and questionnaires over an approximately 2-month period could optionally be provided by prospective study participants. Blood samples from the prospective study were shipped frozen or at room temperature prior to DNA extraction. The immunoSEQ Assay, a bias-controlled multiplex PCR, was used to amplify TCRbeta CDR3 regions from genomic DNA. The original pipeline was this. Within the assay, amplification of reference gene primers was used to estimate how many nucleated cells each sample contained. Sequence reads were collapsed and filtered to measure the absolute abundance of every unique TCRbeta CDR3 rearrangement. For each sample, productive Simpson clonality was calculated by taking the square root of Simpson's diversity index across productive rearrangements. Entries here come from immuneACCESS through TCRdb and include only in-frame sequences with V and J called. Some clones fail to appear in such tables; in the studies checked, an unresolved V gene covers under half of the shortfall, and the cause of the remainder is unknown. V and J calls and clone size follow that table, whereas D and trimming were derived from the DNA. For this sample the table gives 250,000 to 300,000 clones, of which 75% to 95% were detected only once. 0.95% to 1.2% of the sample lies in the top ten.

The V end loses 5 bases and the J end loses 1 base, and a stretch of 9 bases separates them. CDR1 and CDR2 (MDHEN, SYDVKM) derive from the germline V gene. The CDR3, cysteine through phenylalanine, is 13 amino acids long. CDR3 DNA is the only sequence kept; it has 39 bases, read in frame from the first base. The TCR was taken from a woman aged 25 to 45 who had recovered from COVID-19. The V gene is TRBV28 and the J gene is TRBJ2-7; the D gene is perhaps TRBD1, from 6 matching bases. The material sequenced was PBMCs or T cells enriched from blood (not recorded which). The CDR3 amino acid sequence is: CASSMTGSYEQYF. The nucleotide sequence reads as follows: TGTGCCAGCAGTATGACAGGTTCCTACGAGCAGTACTTC.